These T cell receptor beta chains were read from a single sample in a study of OX40 agonist ivuxolimab in advanced cancers. The assay was immunoSEQ multiplex PCR, and TCRdb's table has in-frame clones only and misses some. The sample includes 60,000 to 90,000 clones, under 85% of them seen just once. The specimen comprised CD4+ or CD8+ T cells sorted from blood, sampled in a trial of the OX40 agonist ivuxolimab. The origin of the receptors is an adult with an advanced solid tumor such as melanoma, head and neck, liver or kidney cancer. The CDR3 runs from the conserved cysteine through the conserved F or W. D genes are given only for firm matches. Rows give clone size only sometimes, using once, few, many, or a class for an expanded clone.

clone size: once; D gene: TRBD2; J gene: TRBJ2-3; V gene: TRBV4-1; CDR3 DNA: TGCGCCAGCAGACGTCTAGCGGGAGGGCCAGATACGCAGTATTTT; CDR3 protein: CASRRLAGGPDTQYF
clone size: once; D gene: .; J gene: TRBJ2-1; V gene: TRBV5-4; CDR3 DNA: TGTGCCAGCAGCTTTTCGGGAGTTACGGGGAATGAGCAGTTCTTC; CDR3 protein: CASSFSGVTGNEQFF
clone size: .; D gene: .; J gene: TRBJ2-5; V gene: TRBV2; CDR3 DNA: TGTGCCAGCAGTGAACCTCTACGGGGCGTGATCCAGTACTTC; CDR3 protein: CASSEPLRGVIQYF
clone size: .; D gene: .; J gene: TRBJ1-2; V gene: TRBV9; CDR3 DNA: TGTGCCAGCAGCGTAGCCACAGCCGACTATGGCTACACCTTC; CDR3 protein: CASSVATADYGYTF
clone size: once; D gene: TRBD1; J gene: TRBJ2-5; V gene: TRBV5-1; CDR3 DNA: TGCGCCAGCAGCTGGACAGGGGGAGAGACCCAGTACTTC; CDR3 protein: CASSWTGGETQYF
clone size: .; D gene: TRBD1; J gene: TRBJ2-7; V gene: TRBV28; CDR3 DNA: TGTGCCAGCAGTTCCCTCAGGACAGGGGGAAACCACGAGCAGTACTTC; CDR3 protein: CASSSLRTGGNHEQYF
clone size: few; D gene: .; J gene: TRBJ1-2; V gene: TRBV5-6; CDR3 DNA: TGTGCCAGCAGCTACCTGGGTCGAGGCTACACCTTC; CDR3 protein: CASSYLGRGYTF
clone size: .; D gene: .; J gene: TRBJ2-1; V gene: TRBV2; CDR3 DNA: TGTGCCAGCAGTGCCATTTCGTACAATGAGCAGTTCTTC; CDR3 protein: CASSAISYNEQFF
clone size: .; D gene: TRBD2; J gene: TRBJ2-1; V gene: TRBV19; CDR3 DNA: TGTGCCAGTAGTAGACTAGCGGCCAATGAGCAGTTCTTC; CDR3 protein: CASSRLAANEQFF
clone size: once; D gene: TRBD1; J gene: TRBJ2-5; V gene: TRBV7-9; CDR3 DNA: TGTGCCAGCAGCTTGGGGACAGGGGCATTGGAGACCCAGTACTTC; CDR3 protein: CASSLGTGALETQYF
clone size: .; D gene: .; J gene: TRBJ2-1; V gene: TRBV19; CDR3 DNA: TGTGCCAGTAGTATCTCCGGCGGGGCCAGGGTCAATGAGCAGTTCTTC; CDR3 protein: CASSISGGARVNEQFF
clone size: .; D gene: TRBD1; J gene: TRBJ1-5; V gene: TRBV2; CDR3 DNA: TGTGCCAGCAGTGAATCGGGACAGCCAAATCAGCCCCAGCATTTT; CDR3 protein: CASSESGQPNQPQHF
clone size: .; D gene: .; J gene: TRBJ1-3; V gene: TRBV11-2; CDR3 DNA: TGTGCCAGCAGCCCCCGGACCGGGAGGGACACCATATATTTT; CDR3 protein: CASSPRTGRDTIYF
clone size: .; D gene: TRBD2; J gene: TRBJ2-3; V gene: TRBV30; CDR3 DNA: TGTGCCTGGACTAGCGGGAACACAGATACGCAGTATTTT; CDR3 protein: CAWTSGNTDTQYF
clone size: .; D gene: TRBD1; J gene: TRBJ1-5; V gene: TRBV29-1; CDR3 DNA: TGCAGCGTACAGGGGGCGCCCAATCAGCCCCAGCATTTT; CDR3 protein: CSVQGAPNQPQHF
clone size: .; D gene: TRBD1; J gene: TRBJ1-1; V gene: TRBV27; CDR3 DNA: TGTGCCAGCAATTCCGCGACAGGGGGCGCTTCGGGGACTGAAGCTTTCTTT; CDR3 protein: CASNSATGGASGTEAFF
clone size: once; D gene: .; J gene: TRBJ2-1; V gene: TRBV5-6; CDR3 DNA: TGTGCCAGCACCGATTATTATGAGCAGTTCTTC; CDR3 protein: CASTDYYEQFF
clone size: .; D gene: TRBD2; J gene: TRBJ2-1; V gene: TRBV7-2; CDR3 DNA: TGTGCCAGCAGCTTAGCTAGCGGGGCAGCCTGGAGCTCCTACAATGAGCAGTTCTTC; CDR3 protein: CASSLASGAAWSSYNEQFF
clone size: once; D gene: .; J gene: TRBJ1-2; V gene: TRBV11-2; CDR3 DNA: TGTGCCAGCAGCCAGGTTGGGGAGGGTAACTATGGCTACACCTTC; CDR3 protein: CASSQVGEGNYGYTF
clone size: once; D gene: .; J gene: TRBJ2-1; V gene: TRBV28; CDR3 DNA: TGTGCCAGCACGGCTTGGAACTCCTACAATGAGCAGTTCTTC; CDR3 protein: CASTAWNSYNEQFF
clone size: .; D gene: .; J gene: TRBJ1-2; V gene: TRBV9; CDR3 DNA: TGTGCCACCCACGAGGCTAACTATGGCTACACCTTC; CDR3 protein: CATHEANYGYTF
clone size: .; D gene: .; J gene: TRBJ1-3; V gene: TRBV29-1; CDR3 DNA: TGCAGCGTCACGGACCGCCGCGGAAACACCATATATTTT; CDR3 protein: CSVTDRRGNTIYF
clone size: .; D gene: .; J gene: TRBJ2-2; V gene: TRBV28; CDR3 DNA: TGTGCCAACCGTAGAAGGGCGAACACCGGGGAGCTGTTTTTT; CDR3 protein: CANRRRANTGELFF
clone size: .; D gene: .; J gene: TRBJ2-6; V gene: TRBV7-3; CDR3 DNA: TGTGCCAGCAGCTTGGCAGGGGCGCCCGGGGCCAACGTCCTGACTTTC; CDR3 protein: CASSLAGAPGANVLTF
clone size: .; D gene: TRBD1; J gene: TRBJ1-1; V gene: TRBV5-1; CDR3 DNA: TGCGCCAGCAGCCCGAGACAGGGGAACACTGAAGCTTTCTTT; CDR3 protein: CASSPRQGNTEAFF
clone size: .; D gene: .; J gene: TRBJ1-1; V gene: TRBV19; CDR3 DNA: TGTGCCAGTAGCGGGAGGACACTCGGAGGAAACACTGAAGCTTTCTTT; CDR3 protein: CASSGRTLGGNTEAFF
clone size: .; D gene: TRBD2; J gene: TRBJ2-7; V gene: TRBV11-2; CDR3 DNA: TGTGCCAGCAGCAGCGGACTAGCGGGAGGGCCGAATGAGCAGTACTTC; CDR3 protein: CASSSGLAGGPNEQYF
clone size: .; D gene: TRBD1; J gene: TRBJ1-5; V gene: TRBV6-1; CDR3 DNA: TGTGCCAGCAGTGAAGCCGGGACAGGCGTAGGCAATCAGCCCCAGCATTTT; CDR3 protein: CASSEAGTGVGNQPQHF